This T cell receptor (beta chain) stems from a study of blood T cells in healthy people across ages. Trimming removed 2 bases from V and 8 bases from J; junction bases left unmatched: 13. The V gene's germline CDR1 is MNHEY and CDR2 SVGEGT. The CDR3 loop spans 17 amino acids. Next came a second PCR, run for about 6 to 12 cycles, which used a sample-barcoded 5' primer along with a J-beta primer mix. With 12 random nucleotides, a template-switch adaptor tagged each individual cDNA molecule. TCRdb passed the 5' RACE reads through MiXCR, listing each CDR3 protein once. In the table there are 750,000 to 1,000,000 distinct CDR3 sequences, roughly 28% of which are singletons. Study-level findings and limits: Researchers judged that diversity estimates from one million T cells fell short of true values. Per million T cells, TCR beta diversity dropped roughly linearly as age increased.

This clonotype was seen repeatedly, ten times or more. Its target is unknown. This sample was shared with a second study, whose subject was T cells of mothers and their children. That publication notes: Sequencing got over 10 million TCR beta CDR3 reads from each mother and a few million from each child.

The V call is TRBV6-2 or TRBV6-3, the J call TRBJ2-4, with 9 nucleotides matching TRBD1. This clonotype originated in a woman aged 40 to 50 in good health. The material sequenced was blood. The CDR3, as DNA: TGTGCCAGCAGTTACCCCGGGACAGGGATTGGTAAAGACATTCAGTACTTC. Protein sequence: CASSYPGTGIGKDIQYF.